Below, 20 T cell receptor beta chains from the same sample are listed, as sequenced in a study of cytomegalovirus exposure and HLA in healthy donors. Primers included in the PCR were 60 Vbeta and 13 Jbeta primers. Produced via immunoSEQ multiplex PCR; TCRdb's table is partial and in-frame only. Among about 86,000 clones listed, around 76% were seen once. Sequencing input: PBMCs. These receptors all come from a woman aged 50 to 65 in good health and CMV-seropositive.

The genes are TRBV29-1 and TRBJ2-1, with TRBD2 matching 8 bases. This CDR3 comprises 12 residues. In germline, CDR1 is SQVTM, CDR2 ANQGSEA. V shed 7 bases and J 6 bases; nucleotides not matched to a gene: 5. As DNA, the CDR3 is TGCAGCGCCCGCGGGGGGTCCAATGAGCAGTTCTTC. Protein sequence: CSARGGSNEQFF.

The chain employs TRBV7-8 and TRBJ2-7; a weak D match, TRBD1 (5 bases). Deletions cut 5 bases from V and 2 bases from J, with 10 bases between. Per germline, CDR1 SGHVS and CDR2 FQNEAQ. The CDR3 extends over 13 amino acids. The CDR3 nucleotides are TGTGCCAGCAGCGGCAGGGCAGCCTACGAGCAGTACTTC. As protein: CASSGRAAYEQYF.

The CDR3 reads CASMPGGRMKYEQYF. CDR3 nucleotide sequence: TGTGCCAGCATGCCCGGGGGGCGCATGAAATACGAGCAGTACTTC. This chain joins TRBV6-6 and TRBJ2-7; weak D call: TRBD2 (7 bases). Trimming pared 7 bases from V and 4 bases from J, leaving 20 bases between. Germline CDR1 MNHNY, CDR2 SVGAGI (reference sequence). CDR3 length: 15 amino acids.

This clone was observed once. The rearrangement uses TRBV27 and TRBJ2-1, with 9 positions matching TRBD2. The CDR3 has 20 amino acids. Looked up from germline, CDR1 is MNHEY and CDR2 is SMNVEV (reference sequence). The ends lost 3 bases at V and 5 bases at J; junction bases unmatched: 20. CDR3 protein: CASSLLSLASGTMINNEQFF. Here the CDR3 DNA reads TGTGCCAGCAGTTTGCTCTCCTTGGCTAGCGGGACCATGATAAACAATGAGCAGTTCTTC.

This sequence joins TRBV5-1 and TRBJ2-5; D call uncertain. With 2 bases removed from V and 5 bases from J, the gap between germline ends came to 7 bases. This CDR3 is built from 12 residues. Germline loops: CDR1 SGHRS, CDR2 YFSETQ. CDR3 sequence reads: CASSFGRETQYF. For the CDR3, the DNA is TGCGCCAGCAGCTTCGGTCGGGAGACCCAGTACTTC.

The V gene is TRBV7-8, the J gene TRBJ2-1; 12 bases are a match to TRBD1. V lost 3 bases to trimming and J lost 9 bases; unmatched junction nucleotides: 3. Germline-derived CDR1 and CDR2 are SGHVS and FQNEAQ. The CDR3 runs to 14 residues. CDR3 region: CASSFRDRGLEQFF. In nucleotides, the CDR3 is TGTGCCAGCAGCTTCCGGGACAGGGGGCTTGAGCAGTTCTTC.

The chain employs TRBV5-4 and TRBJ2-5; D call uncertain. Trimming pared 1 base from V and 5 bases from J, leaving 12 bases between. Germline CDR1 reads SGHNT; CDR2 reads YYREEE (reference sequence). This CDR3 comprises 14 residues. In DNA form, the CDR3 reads TGTGCCAGCAGCTTGCGAAACCACGGGGAGACCCAGTACTTC. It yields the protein CASSLRNHGETQYF.

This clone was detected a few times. CDR3 sequence: CASSFGTEQFF. The CDR3 DNA follows: TGTGCCAGCAGTTTCGGGACAGAGCAGTTCTTC. This rearrangement joins TRBV28 to TRBJ2-1, with D perhaps TRBD1 (6 bases). V lost 3 bases and J lost 10, with 7 bases in between. Germline V CDR1 and CDR2: MDHEN, SYDVKM. This CDR3 has 11 residues.

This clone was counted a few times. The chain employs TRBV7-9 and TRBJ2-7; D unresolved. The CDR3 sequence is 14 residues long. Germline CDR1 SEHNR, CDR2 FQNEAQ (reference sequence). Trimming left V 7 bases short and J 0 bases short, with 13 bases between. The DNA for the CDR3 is TGTGCCAGCAACGGCGGCGGATACTCCTACGAGCAGTACTTC. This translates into CASNGGGYSYEQYF.

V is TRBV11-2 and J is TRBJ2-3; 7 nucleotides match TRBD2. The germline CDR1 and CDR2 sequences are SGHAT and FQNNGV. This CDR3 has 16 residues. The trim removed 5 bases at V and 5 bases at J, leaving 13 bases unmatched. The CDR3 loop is CASSPRRVAGLDTQYF. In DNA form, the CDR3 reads TGTGCCAGCAGCCCTCGGAGGGTAGCGGGTTTAGATACGCAGTATTTT.

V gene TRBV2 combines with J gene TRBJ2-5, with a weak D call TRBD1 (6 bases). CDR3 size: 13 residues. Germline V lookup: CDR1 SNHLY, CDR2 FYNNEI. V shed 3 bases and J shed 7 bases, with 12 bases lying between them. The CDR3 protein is CASSDRGLGTQYF. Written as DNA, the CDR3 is TGTGCCAGCAGTGACAGGGGCTTGGGGACCCAGTACTTC.

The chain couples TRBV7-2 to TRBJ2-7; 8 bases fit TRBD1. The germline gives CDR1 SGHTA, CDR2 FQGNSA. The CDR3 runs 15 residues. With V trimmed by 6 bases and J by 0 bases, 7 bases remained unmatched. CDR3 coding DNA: TGTGCCAGCAGTCGTGACAGGGGAGTCTCCTACGAGCAGTACTTC. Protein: CASSRDRGVSYEQYF.

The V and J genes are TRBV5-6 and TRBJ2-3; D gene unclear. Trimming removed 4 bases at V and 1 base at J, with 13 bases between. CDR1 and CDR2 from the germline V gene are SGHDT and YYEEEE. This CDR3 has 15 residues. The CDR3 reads CASSPPDRGTDTQYF. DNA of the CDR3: TGTGCCAGCAGCCCCCCAGATCGGGGCACAGATACGCAGTATTTT.

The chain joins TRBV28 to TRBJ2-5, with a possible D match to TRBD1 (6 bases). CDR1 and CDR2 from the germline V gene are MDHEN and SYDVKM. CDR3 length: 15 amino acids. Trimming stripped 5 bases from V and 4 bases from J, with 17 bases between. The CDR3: CASSTNSGVRETQYF. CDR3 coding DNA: TGTGCCAGCAGTACAAACTCAGGGGTCCGAGAGACCCAGTACTTC.

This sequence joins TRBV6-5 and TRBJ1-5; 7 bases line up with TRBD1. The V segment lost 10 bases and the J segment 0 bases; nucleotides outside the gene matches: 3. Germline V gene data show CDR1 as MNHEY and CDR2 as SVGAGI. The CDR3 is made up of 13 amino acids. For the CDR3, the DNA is TGTGCCACAGGGGGGAATAGCAATCAGCCCCAGCATTTT. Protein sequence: CATGGNSNQPQHF.

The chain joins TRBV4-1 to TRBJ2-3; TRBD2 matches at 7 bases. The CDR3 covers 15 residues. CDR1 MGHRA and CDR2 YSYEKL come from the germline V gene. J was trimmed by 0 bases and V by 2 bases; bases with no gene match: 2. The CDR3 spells CASSQQTSSTDTQYF. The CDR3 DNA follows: TGCGCCAGCAGCCAACAGACTAGCAGCACAGATACGCAGTATTTT.

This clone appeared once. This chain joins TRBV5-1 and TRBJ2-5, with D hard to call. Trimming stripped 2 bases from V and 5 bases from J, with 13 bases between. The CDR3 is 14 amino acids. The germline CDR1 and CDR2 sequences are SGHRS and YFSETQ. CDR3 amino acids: CASSFDRVWETQYF. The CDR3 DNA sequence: TGCGCCAGCAGCTTCGATCGGGTGTGGGAGACCCAGTACTTC.

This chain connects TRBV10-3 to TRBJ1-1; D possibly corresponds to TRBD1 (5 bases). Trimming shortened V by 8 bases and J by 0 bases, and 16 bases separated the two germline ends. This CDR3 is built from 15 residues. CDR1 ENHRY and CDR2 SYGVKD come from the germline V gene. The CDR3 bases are TGTGCCATCCACACAGGAGGGGAAATGAACACTGAAGCTTTCTTT. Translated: CAIHTGGEMNTEAFF.

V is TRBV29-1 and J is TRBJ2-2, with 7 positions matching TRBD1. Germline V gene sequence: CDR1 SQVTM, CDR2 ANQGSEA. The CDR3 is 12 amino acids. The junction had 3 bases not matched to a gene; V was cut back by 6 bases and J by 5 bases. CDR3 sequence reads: CSVGTVTGELFF. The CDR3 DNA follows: TGCAGCGTGGGGACAGTTACCGGGGAGCTGTTTTTT.

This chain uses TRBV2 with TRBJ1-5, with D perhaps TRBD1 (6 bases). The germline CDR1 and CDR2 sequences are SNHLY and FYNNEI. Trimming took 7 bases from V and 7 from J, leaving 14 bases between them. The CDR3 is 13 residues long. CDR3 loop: CASMEQGGQPQHF. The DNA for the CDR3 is TGTGCCAGCATGGAACAGGGAGGGCAGCCCCAGCATTTT.